A single sample gave rise to the 14 T cell receptor beta chains below, sequenced in a study of cytomegalovirus exposure and HLA in healthy donors (TCRdb year 2017). Library generation was performed with the immunoSEQ multiplex PCR assay. A mixture of 60 forward primers for TCR Vbeta segments and 13 reverse primers for TCR Jbeta segments was used in the multiplex PCR. TCRdb retrieved this table from immuneACCESS and kept in-frame rearrangements only. Not all clones are present; in checked studies, unresolved V genes account for under half, and no reason is known for the remainder. The table for this sample lists tens of thousands of clones; roughly 81% of them were counted only once. Roughly 5.3% of the sample lies in the top ten. The source material was PBMCs. The receptors originated from a woman aged 18 to 35 in good health and CMV-seropositive.

This clone was observed once. The chain combines TRBV2 with TRBJ1-6; a weak D match, TRBD1 (5 bases). V was clipped by 9 bases and J by 5 bases, with 11 bases between them. CDR3 length: 13 amino acids. Germline V gene data show CDR1 as SNHLY and CDR2 as FYNNEI. The CDR3 here is CASKTDHNSPLHF. In DNA form, the CDR3 reads TGTGCCAGTAAGACAGATCATAATTCACCCCTCCACTTT.

The genes are TRBV25-1 and TRBJ1-1, with unresolved D. Deletions cut 8 bases from V and 3 bases from J, with 16 bases between. Germline loops: CDR1 MGHDK, CDR2 SYGVNS. The CDR3 loop spans 14 amino acids. The CDR3 sequence is CASGSGLVDTEAFF. The CDR3 DNA reads as TGTGCCAGCGGTAGCGGTCTGGTCGACACTGAAGCTTTCTTT.

This clone was seen a single time. This chain links TRBV30 with TRBJ1-2; D call uncertain. The CDR3 covers 13 residues. Deletions cut 5 bases from V and 5 bases from J, with 15 bases between. In germline, CDR1 is GTSNPN, CDR2 SVGIG (reference sequence). CDR3 residues: CAWGLFSYYGYTF. The DNA for the CDR3 is TGTGCCTGGGGACTTTTTTCCTATTATGGCTACACCTTC.

The chain links TRBV6-1 to TRBJ1-4; a weak D match, TRBD1 (6 bases). CDR3 length: 15 residues. Germline lookup yields CDR1 MNHNS and CDR2 SASEGT. V lost 6 bases, J lost 8 bases, and 19 bases lay in between. CDR3 sequence (DNA): TGTGCCAGCAGAGATCAACAGGGTTACGGCGAAAAACTGTTTTTT. It yields the protein CASRDQQGYGEKLFF.

V is TRBV7-8 and J is TRBJ2-7; weak D call: TRBD2 (6 bases). In germline, CDR1 is SGHVS, CDR2 FQNEAQ. The CDR3 is made up of 14 amino acids. V lost 5 bases and J 7 bases, leaving 18 bases between the germline ends. Here the CDR3 reads CASSTPLEGWEQYF. The CDR3 coding sequence is TGTGCCAGCAGCACCCCCCTGGAGGGCTGGGAGCAGTACTTC. Complete variable domain (other parts from reference TRBV7-8 and TRBJ2-7): GAGVSQSPRYKVAKRGQDVALRCDPISGHVSLFWYQQALGQGPEFLTYFQNEAQLDKSGLPSDRFFAERPEGSVSTLKIQRTQQEDSAVYLCASSTPLEGWEQYFGPGTRLTVT.

The genes are TRBV5-4 and TRBJ2-2; 8 bases fit TRBD2. With 2 bases clipped from V and 6 bases from J, the junction kept 6 bases outside the gene matches. Germline lookup yields CDR1 SGHNT and CDR2 YYREEE (reference sequence). The CDR3 is 15 residues long. CDR3: CASSFGGRKAGELFF. CDR3 coding DNA: TGTGCCAGCAGCTTTGGCGGGAGGAAGGCCGGGGAGCTGTTTTTT.

This chain joins TRBV28 and TRBJ1-5; tentatively, D is TRBD1 (5 bases). The CDR3 sequence is 10 residues long. The germline V and J ends were trimmed by 10 bases and 6 bases, with 7 bases remaining between them. Germline CDR1 is MDHEN and CDR2 is SYDVKM. CDR3 sequence (DNA): TGTGCCACGGGGGGTCAGCCCCAGCATTTT. As protein: CATGGQPQHF. The whole variable domain, remainder taken from reference TRBV28 and TRBJ1-5, is DVKVTQSSRYLVKRTGEKVFLECVQDMDHENMFWYRQDPGLGLRLIYFSYDVKMKEKGDIPEGYSVSREKKERFSLILESASTNQTSMYLCATGGQPQHFGDGTRLSIL.

The genes are TRBV2 and TRBJ2-7, with D maybe TRBD1 (6 bases). This CDR3 is 14 amino acids long. With 2 bases removed from V and 7 bases from J, the gap between germline ends came to 15 bases. Per the germline V gene, CDR1 is SNHLY and CDR2 is FYNNEI. CDR3 region: CASSERRKQGEQYF. The CDR3 DNA sequence: TGTGCCAGCAGTGAACGACGTAAGCAGGGGGAGCAGTACTTC.

In this sample, this clone turned up once. CDR3 DNA sequence: TGTGCCACCGAGGAGCAGGGGTTCTCCTCTGGGGCCAACGTCCTGACTTTC. Translation gives CATEEQGFSSGANVLTF. The chain has TRBV2 and TRBJ2-6, with D tentatively TRBD1 (6 bases). The germline V gene encodes CDR1 SNHLY and CDR2 FYNNEI. The CDR3 totals 17 residues. With 10 bases removed from V and 0 bases from J, the gap between germline ends came to 19 bases.

There are a few counts of this clone. The chain combines TRBV6-5 with TRBJ2-1, with D hard to call. Germline V gives CDR1 MNHEY, CDR2 SVGAGI. Trimming shortened V by 5 bases and J by 3 bases, and 11 bases separated the two germline ends. The CDR3 length is 14 residues. The CDR3 loop reads CASSGGAIYNEQFF. CDR3 coding DNA: TGTGCCAGCAGTGGCGGAGCAATCTACAATGAGCAGTTCTTC.

This clone was observed a single time. The chain has TRBV15 and TRBJ2-7, with 7 bases aligning to TRBD2. J was trimmed by 4 bases and V by 0 bases; bases with no gene match: 6. The length of the CDR3 is 15 residues. Germline CDR1 is LNHNV and CDR2 is YYDKDF (reference sequence). CDR3 bases: TGTGCCACCAGCAGAGAGGGGAGGGGAAATTACGAGCAGTACTTC. This translates into CATSREGRGNYEQYF.

The chain uses TRBV18 and TRBJ1-1; D is ambiguous. Per germline, CDR1 KGHSH and CDR2 LQKENI. The CDR3 extends over 13 amino acids. Trimming took off 0 bases at V and 3 bases at J, with 5 bases between the two ends. The CDR3 sequence: CASSPPLDTEAFF. CDR3 nucleotides: TGTGCCAGCTCACCACCGTTAGACACTGAAGCTTTCTTT.

This chain links TRBV5-4 with TRBJ2-1; weak D call: TRBD1 (5 bases). V was pared by 2 bases and J by 6 bases, with 21 bases between. This CDR3 is built from 17 residues. Per the germline V gene, CDR1 is SGHNT and CDR2 is YYREEE (reference sequence). This CDR3 reads CASSLPEGHRQGNEQFF. The DNA of the CDR3 is TGTGCCAGCAGCTTACCTGAAGGGCACCGTCAGGGCAATGAGCAGTTCTTC. Full variable domain (missing parts from reference TRBV5-4 and TRBJ2-1): ETGVTQSPTHLIKTRGQQVTLRCSSQSGHNTVSWYQQALGQGPQFIFQYYREEENGRGNFPPRFSGLQFPNYSSELNVNALELDDSALYLCASSLPEGHRQGNEQFFGPGTRLTVL.

The chain combines TRBV30 with TRBJ2-1; a possible D gene is TRBD2 (6 bases). In germline, CDR1 is GTSNPN, CDR2 SVGIG (reference sequence). The length of the CDR3 is 16 residues. V lost 2 bases, J lost 0 bases, and 14 bases lay in between. CDR3 sequence: CAWSNLAGTSYNEQFF. The CDR3, as DNA: TGTGCCTGGAGTAACTTGGCGGGAACCTCCTACAATGAGCAGTTCTTC.